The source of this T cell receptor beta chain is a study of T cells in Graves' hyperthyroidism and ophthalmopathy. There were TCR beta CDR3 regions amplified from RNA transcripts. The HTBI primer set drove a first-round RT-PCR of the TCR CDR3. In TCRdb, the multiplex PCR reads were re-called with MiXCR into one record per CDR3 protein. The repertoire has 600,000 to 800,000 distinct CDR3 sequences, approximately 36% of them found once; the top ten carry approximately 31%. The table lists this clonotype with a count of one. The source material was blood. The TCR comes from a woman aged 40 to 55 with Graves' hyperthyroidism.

The CDR3 loop is CAWSVAYEAFF. The CDR3 bases are TGTGCCTGGAGTGTAGCATATGAAGCTTTCTTT. This chain joins TRBV7-3 and TRBJ1-1; D is ambiguous. Germline-derived CDR1 and CDR2 are SGHTA and FQGTGA. V gave up 11 bases and J gave up 7 bases, with 14 bases separating them. The CDR3 loop spans 11 amino acids.